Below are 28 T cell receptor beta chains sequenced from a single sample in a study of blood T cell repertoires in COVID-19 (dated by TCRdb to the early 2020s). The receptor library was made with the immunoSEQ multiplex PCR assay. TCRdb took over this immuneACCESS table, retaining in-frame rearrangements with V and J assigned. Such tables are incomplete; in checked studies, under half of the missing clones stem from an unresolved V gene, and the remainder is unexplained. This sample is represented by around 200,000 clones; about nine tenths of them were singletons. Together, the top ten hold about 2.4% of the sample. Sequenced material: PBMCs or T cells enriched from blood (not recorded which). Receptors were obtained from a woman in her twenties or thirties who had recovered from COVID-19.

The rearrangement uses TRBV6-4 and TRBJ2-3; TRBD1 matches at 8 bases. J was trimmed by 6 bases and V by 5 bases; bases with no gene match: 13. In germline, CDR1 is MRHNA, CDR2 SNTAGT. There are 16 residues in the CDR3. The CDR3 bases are TGTGCCAGCAGTCCAATGGGTACAGGGGGAGAGGATACGCAGTATTTT. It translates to CASSPMGTGGEDTQYF.

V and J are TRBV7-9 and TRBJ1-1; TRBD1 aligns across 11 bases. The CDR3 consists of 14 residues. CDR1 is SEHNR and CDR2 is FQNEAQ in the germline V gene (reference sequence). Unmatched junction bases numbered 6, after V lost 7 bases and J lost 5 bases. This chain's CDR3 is CASTRDRGKTEAFF. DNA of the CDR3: TGTGCCAGCACCAGGGACAGGGGGAAAACTGAAGCTTTCTTT.

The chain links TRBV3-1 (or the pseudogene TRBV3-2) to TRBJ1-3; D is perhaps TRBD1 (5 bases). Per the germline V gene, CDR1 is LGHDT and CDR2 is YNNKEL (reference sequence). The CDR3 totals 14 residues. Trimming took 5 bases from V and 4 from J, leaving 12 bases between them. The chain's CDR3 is CASSGDGGGNTIYF. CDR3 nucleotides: TGTGCCAGCAGCGGGGACGGAGGGGGAAACACCATATATTTT.

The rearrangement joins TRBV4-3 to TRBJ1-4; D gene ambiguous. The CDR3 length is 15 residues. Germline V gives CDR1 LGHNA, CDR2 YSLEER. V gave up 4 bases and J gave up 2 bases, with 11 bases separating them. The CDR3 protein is CASSRTEMTNEKLFF. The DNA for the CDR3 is TGCGCCAGCAGCCGAACGGAGATGACTAATGAAAAACTGTTTTTT.

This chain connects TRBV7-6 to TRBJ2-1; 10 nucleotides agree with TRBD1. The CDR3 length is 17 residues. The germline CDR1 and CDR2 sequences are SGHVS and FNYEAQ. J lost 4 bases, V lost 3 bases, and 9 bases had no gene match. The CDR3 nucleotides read TGTGCCAGCAGCTTGGCTAGGACAGGGGGATCGTACAATGAGCAGTTCTTC. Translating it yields CASSLARTGGSYNEQFF.

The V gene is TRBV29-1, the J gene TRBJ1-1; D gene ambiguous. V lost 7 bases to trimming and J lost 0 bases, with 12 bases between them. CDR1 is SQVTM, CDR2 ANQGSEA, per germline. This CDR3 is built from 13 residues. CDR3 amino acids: CSARGPMNTEAFF. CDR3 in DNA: TGCAGCGCCCGCGGCCCGATGAACACTGAAGCTTTCTTT.

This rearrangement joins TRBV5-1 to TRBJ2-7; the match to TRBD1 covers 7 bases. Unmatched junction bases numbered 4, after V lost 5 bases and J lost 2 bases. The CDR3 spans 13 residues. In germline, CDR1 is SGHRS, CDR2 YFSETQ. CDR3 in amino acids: CASRLDRAYEQYF. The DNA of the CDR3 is TGCGCCAGCAGACTCGACAGGGCCTACGAGCAGTACTTC.

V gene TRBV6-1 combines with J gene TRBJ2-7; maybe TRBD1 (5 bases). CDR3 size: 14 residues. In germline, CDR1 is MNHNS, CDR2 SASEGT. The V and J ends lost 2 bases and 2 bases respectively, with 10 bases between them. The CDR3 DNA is TGTGCCAGCAGTGAAAACCCAGGGCCCTACGAGCAGTACTTC. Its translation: CASSENPGPYEQYF.

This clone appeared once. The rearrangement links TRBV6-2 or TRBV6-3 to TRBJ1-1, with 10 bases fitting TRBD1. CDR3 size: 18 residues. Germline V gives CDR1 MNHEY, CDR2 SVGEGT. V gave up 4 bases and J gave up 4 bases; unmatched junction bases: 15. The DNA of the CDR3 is TGTGCCAGCAGTTTCCAGGTGGGACAGGGGCGGATGGGCACTGAAGCTTTCTTT. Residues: CASSFQVGQGRMGTEAFF.

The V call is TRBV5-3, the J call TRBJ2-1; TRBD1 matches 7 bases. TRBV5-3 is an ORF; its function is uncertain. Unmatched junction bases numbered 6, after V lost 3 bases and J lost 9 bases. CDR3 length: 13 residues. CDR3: CARSYRDSGEQFF. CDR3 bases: TGTGCCAGAAGCTACAGGGACAGTGGTGAGCAGTTCTTC.

The CDR3: CASSLSKPWTGAYEQYF. In DNA, the CDR3 is TGTGCCAGCAGTTTATCGAAGCCTTGGACAGGGGCCTACGAGCAGTACTTC. The J gene is TRBJ2-7, the V gene TRBV27, with 9 bases identical to TRBD1. This CDR3 region has 17 residues. V shed 0 bases, J shed 2 bases, and the junction held 8 bases outside the gene matches. Germline-derived CDR1 and CDR2 are MNHEY and SMNVEV (reference sequence).

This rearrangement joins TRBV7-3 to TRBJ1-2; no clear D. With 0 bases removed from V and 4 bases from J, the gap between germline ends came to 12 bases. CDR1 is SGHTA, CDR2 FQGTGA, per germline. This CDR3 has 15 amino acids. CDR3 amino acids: CASSLTREVSYGYTF. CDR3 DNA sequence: TGTGCCAGCAGCTTAACGAGGGAGGTTTCCTATGGCTACACCTTC.

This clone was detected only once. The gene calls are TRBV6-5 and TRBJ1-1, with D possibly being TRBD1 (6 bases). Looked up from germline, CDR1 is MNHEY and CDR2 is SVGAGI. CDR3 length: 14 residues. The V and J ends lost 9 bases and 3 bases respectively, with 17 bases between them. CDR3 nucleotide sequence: TGTGCCAGTTCCCGGGGCAGGGGAGACACTGAAGCTTTCTTT. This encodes CASSRGRGDTEAFF.

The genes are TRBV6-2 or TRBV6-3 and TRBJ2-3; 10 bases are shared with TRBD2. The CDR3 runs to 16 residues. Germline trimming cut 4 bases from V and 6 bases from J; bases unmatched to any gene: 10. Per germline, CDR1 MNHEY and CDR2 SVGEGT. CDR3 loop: CASSWSGGAMEDTQYF. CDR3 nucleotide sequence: TGTGCCAGCAGTTGGAGCGGGGGGGCGATGGAGGATACGCAGTATTTT.

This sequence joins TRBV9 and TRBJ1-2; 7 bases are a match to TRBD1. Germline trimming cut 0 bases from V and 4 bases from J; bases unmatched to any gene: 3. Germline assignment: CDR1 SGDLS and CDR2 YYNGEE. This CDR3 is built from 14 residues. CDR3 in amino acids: CASSVGRGSYGYTF. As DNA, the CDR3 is TGTGCCAGCAGCGTAGGCAGGGGGAGCTATGGCTACACCTTC.

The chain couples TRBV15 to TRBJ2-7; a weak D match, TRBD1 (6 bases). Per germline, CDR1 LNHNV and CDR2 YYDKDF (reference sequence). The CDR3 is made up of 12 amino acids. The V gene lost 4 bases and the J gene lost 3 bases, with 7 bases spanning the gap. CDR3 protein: CATSNRVYEQYF. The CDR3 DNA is TGTGCCACCAGCAACAGGGTCTACGAGCAGTACTTC.

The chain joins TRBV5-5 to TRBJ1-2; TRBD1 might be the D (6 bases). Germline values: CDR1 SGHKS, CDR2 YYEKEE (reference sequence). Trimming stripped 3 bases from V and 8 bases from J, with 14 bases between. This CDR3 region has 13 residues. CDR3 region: CASSSSQGEGYTF. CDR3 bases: TGTGCCAGCAGCTCTTCACAGGGTGAAGGCTACACCTTC.

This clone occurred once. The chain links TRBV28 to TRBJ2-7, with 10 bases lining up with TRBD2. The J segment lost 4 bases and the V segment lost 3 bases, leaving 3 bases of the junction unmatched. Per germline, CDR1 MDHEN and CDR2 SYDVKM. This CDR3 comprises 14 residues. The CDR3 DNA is TGTGCCAGCAGTTTTCTAGCGGGGGTTTACGAGCAGTACTTC. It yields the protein CASSFLAGVYEQYF. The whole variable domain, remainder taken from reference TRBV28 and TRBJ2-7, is DVKVTQSSRYLVKRTGEKVFLECVQDMDHENMFWYRQDPGLGLRLIYFSYDVKMKEKGDIPEGYSVSREKKERFSLILESASTNQTSMYLCASSFLAGVYEQYFGPGTRLTVT.

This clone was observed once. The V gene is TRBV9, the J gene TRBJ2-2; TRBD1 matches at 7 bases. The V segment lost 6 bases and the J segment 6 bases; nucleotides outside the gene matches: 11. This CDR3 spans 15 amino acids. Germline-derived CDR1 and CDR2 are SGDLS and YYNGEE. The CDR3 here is CASTRGWGGAGELFF. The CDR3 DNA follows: TGTGCCAGCACCAGGGGGTGGGGCGGTGCCGGGGAGCTGTTTTTT.

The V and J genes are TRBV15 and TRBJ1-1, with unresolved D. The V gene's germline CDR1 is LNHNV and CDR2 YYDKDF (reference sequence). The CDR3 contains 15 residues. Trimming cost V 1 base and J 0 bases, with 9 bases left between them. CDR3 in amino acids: CATSRVRALNTEAFF. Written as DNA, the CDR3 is TGTGCCACCAGCAGAGTGAGGGCCCTGAACACTGAAGCTTTCTTT.

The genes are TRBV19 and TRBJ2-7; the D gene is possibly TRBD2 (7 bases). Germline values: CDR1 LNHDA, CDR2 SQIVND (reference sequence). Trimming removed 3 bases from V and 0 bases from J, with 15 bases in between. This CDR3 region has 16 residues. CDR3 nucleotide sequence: TGTGCCAGTAGTATGGGGGGGCGCGAAAGCTCCTACGAGCAGTACTTC. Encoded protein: CASSMGGRESSYEQYF.

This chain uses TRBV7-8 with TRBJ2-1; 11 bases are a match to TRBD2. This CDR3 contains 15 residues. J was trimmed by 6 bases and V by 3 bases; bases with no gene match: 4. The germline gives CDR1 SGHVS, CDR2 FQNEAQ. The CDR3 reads CASSFSGGAGNEQFF. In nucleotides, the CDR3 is TGTGCCAGCAGCTTTAGCGGGGGGGCGGGCAATGAGCAGTTCTTC.

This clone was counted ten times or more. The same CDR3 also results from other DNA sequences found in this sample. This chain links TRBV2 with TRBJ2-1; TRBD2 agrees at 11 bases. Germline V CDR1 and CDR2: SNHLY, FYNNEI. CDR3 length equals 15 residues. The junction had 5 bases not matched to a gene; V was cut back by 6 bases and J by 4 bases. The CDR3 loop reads CASRVAGGPYNEQFF. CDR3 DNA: TGTGCCAGCAGGGTAGCGGGGGGGCCGTACAATGAGCAGTTCTTC.

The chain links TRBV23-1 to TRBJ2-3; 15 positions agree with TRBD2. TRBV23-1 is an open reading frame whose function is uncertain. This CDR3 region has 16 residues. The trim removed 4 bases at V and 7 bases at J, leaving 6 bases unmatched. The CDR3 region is CASSRGTSGGLYTQYF. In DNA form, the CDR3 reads TGCGCCAGCAGTCGAGGGACTAGCGGGGGGCTGTATACGCAGTATTTT.

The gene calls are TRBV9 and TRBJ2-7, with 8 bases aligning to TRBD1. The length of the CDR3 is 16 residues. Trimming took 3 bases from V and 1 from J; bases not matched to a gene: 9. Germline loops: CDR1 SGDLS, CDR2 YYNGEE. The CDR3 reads CASSEGGQVNSYEQYF. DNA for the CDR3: TGTGCCAGCAGCGAGGGGGGACAGGTGAATTCCTACGAGCAGTACTTC. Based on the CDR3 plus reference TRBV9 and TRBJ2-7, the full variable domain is DSGVTQTPKHLITATGQRVTLRCSPRSGDLSVYWYQQSLDQGLQFLIQYYNGEERAKGNILERFSAQQFPDLHSELNLSSLELGDSALYFCASSEGGQVNSYEQYFGPGTRLTVT.

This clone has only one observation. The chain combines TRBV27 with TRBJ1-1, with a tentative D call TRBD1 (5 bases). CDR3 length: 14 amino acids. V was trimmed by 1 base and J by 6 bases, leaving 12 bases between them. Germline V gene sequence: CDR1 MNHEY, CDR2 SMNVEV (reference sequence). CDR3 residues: CASSLYVQGPEAFF. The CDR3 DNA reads TGTGCCAGCAGTTTATACGTCCAGGGCCCTGAAGCTTTCTTT.

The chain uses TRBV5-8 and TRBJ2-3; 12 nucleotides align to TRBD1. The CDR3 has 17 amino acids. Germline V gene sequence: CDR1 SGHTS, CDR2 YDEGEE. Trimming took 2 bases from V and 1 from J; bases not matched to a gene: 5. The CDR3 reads CASSFGDRGQGTDTQYF. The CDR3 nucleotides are TGTGCCAGCAGCTTTGGGGACAGGGGGCAGGGCACAGATACGCAGTATTTT.

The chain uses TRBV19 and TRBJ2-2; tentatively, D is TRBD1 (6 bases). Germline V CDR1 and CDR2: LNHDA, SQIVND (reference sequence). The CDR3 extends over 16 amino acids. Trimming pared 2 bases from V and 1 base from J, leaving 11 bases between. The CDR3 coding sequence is TGTGCCAGTAGTATAACCGGGACACAGAACACCGGGGAGCTGTTTTTT. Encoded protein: CASSITGTQNTGELFF.